These 22 T cell receptor beta chains share one sample of origin, sequenced in a study of blood T cell repertoires in COVID-19. The assay was immunoSEQ multiplex PCR, and TCRdb's table has in-frame clones only and misses some. The sample contains roughly 200,000 clones, roughly 88% of which appear only once. Sequences were obtained from peripheral blood. The source is a woman aged 40 to 50 with COVID-19, enrolled during active disease.

The J gene is TRBJ1-2, the V gene TRBV7-9, with 7 bases matching TRBD1. V lost 0 bases, J lost 8 bases, and 9 bases stayed unmatched. CDR3 length equals 15 residues. Germline assignment: CDR1 SEHNR and CDR2 FQNEAQ (reference sequence). In DNA form, the CDR3 reads TGTGCCAGCAGCTTAGCTGGCGACAGGGCGAAAGGCTACACCTTC. It yields the protein CASSLAGDRAKGYTF.

The genes are TRBV11-3 and TRBJ2-5; D is unresolved. Trimming removed 1 base at V and 4 bases at J, with 13 bases between. This CDR3 has 15 amino acids. Germline CDR1 reads SGHNT; CDR2 reads YENEEA. CDR3 residues: CASSLGILGGETQYF. Here the CDR3 DNA reads TGTGCCAGCAGCTTAGGGATTTTAGGCGGAGAGACCCAGTACTTC.

J is TRBJ2-3 and V is TRBV2, with a weak D call TRBD1 (6 bases). V lost 3 bases and J 3 bases, leaving 13 bases between the germline ends. From germline, CDR1 is SNHLY and CDR2 FYNNEI. The length of the CDR3 is 15 residues. CDR3 region: CASSDLSRGTDTQYF. The CDR3 DNA sequence: TGTGCCAGCAGTGACCTGTCAAGGGGGACAGATACGCAGTATTTT. The complete variable domain, with remaining parts taken from reference TRBV2 and TRBJ2-3, reads EPEVTQTPSHQVTQMGQEVILRCVPISNHLYFYWYRQILGQKVEFLVSFYNNEISEKSEIFDDQFSVERPDGSNFTLKIRSTKLEDSAMYFCASSDLSRGTDTQYFGPGTRLTVL.

The CDR3 loop reads CASSIGQGLNQPQHF. The CDR3 DNA reads as TGTGCCAGTAGTATCGGACAGGGACTAAATCAGCCCCAGCATTTT. The chain uses TRBV19 and TRBJ1-5; 8 bases align to TRBD1. Trimming removed 3 bases from V and 4 bases from J; junction bases left unmatched: 5. Germline V gives CDR1 LNHDA, CDR2 SQIVND (reference sequence). This CDR3 spans 15 amino acids.

V gene TRBV24-1 combines with J gene TRBJ1-1, with 8 bases aligning to TRBD1. CDR1 is KGHDR, CDR2 SFDVKD, per germline. The CDR3 totals 17 residues. Trimming cost V 3 bases and J 0 bases; bases outside gene matches: 8. CDR3 nucleotides: TGTGCCACCAGTGATCTGCACCGACAGGGGATGAACACTGAAGCTTTCTTT. It specifies CATSDLHRQGMNTEAFF.

The chain uses TRBV27 and TRBJ2-3; no reliable D call. Between the trimmed V and J ends, which lost 2 bases and 0 bases, there was a span of 6 bases. Germline loops: CDR1 MNHEY, CDR2 SMNVEV (reference sequence). This CDR3 contains 14 residues. CDR3 amino acids: CASSLLSSTDTQYF. The CDR3 coding sequence is TGTGCCAGCAGTTTACTATCCAGCACAGATACGCAGTATTTT.

The chain recombines TRBV6-4 with TRBJ2-1; no firm D call. The CDR3 sequence is 13 residues long. Germline V gene data show CDR1 as MRHNA and CDR2 as SNTAGT. V lost 5 bases and J 3 bases, leaving 8 bases between the germline ends. The CDR3 region is CASSQEDYNEQFF. For the CDR3, the DNA is TGTGCCAGCAGTCAGGAAGACTACAATGAGCAGTTCTTC.

This clone is a singleton in its sample. This chain joins TRBV6-5 and TRBJ1-1, with 8 bases aligning to TRBD1. This CDR3 has 14 amino acids. Unmatched junction bases numbered 4, after V lost 6 bases and J lost 1 base. Germline V lookup: CDR1 MNHEY, CDR2 SVGAGI. This CDR3 reads CASRFGQGNTEAFF. The CDR3 coding sequence is TGTGCCAGCAGGTTTGGACAGGGGAACACTGAAGCTTTCTTT.

The chain is built from TRBV12-3 or TRBV12-4 and TRBJ2-7; 7 positions agree with TRBD1. The J segment lost 12 bases and the V segment lost 3 bases, leaving 8 bases of the junction unmatched. The CDR3 loop spans 12 amino acids. This CDR3 reads CASSFGQRQGYF. CDR3 coding DNA: TGTGCCAGCAGTTTCGGACAGAGACAGGGGTACTTC.

The chain recombines TRBV18 with TRBJ1-3; TRBD1 matches at 9 bases. CDR3 size: 16 residues. V lost 4 bases and J lost 0; bases outside the gene matches: 4. CDR1 is KGHSH and CDR2 is LQKENI in the germline V gene. CDR3 DNA sequence: TGTGCCAGCTCACGTCAGGGACAGGGCTCTGGAAACACCATATATTTT. This codes for CASSRQGQGSGNTIYF.

This clone was observed a single time. The chain is built from TRBV6-5 and TRBJ2-3, with D perhaps matching TRBD2 (6 bases). Germline lookup yields CDR1 MNHEY and CDR2 SVGAGI. The CDR3 length is 12 residues. The ends were cut back, 11 bases at V and 1 base at J, with 10 bases in the middle. The chain's CDR3 is CAARRGTDTQYF. The CDR3 nucleotides are TGTGCCGCTCGGAGGGGCACAGATACGCAGTATTTT.

The chain joins TRBV6-1 to TRBJ2-2, with D possibly TRBD1 on 5 matching bases. Germline V CDR1 and CDR2: MNHNS, SASEGT. This CDR3 is 14 amino acids long. The V and J ends lost 2 bases and 3 bases respectively, with 7 bases between them. The CDR3 reads CASSEQGYTGELFF. For the CDR3, the DNA is TGTGCCAGCAGTGAACAGGGTTACACCGGGGAGCTGTTTTTT.

J is TRBJ2-7 and V is TRBV6-4; TRBD2 agrees at 12 bases. Germline V gene lookup returns CDR1 MRHNA and CDR2 SNTAGT. This CDR3 spans 14 amino acids. V was clipped by 3 bases and J by 3 bases; unmatched bases: 0. Here the CDR3 reads CASSETSGSYEQYF. DNA for the CDR3: TGTGCCAGCAGTGAGACTAGCGGGAGCTACGAGCAGTACTTC.

The CDR3: CASSQELSGLGTGYTF. In DNA, the CDR3 is TGTGCCAGCAGCCAAGAACTTAGCGGACTGGGGACTGGCTACACCTTC. V usage is TRBV14 and J usage is TRBJ1-2; weak D call: TRBD1 (5 bases). V was shortened by 0 bases and J by 7 bases, with 18 bases between the two germline ends. Germline V gives CDR1 SGHDN, CDR2 FVKESK. The CDR3 sequence is 16 residues long.

The V and J genes are TRBV9 and TRBJ1-2; D remains unclear. Trimming pared 7 bases from V and 5 bases from J, leaving 9 bases between. CDR3 length: 11 amino acids. Germline V CDR1 and CDR2: SGDLS, YYNGEE. The CDR3 sequence: CASSRPYGYTF. For the CDR3, the DNA is TGTGCCAGCTCCCGTCCTTATGGCTACACCTTC.

The chain employs TRBV7-3 and TRBJ1-1, with no clear D. V lost 3 bases to trimming and J lost 5 bases, with 16 bases between them. CDR1 and CDR2 from the germline V gene are SGHTA and FQGTGA. The CDR3 sequence is 15 residues long. The CDR3 reads CASSLYGRTMTEAFF. DNA of the CDR3: TGTGCCAGCAGCTTGTATGGGAGAACAATGACTGAAGCTTTCTTT.

The chain is built from TRBV19 and TRBJ2-7; weak D call: TRBD1 (6 bases). Per germline, CDR1 LNHDA and CDR2 SQIVND (reference sequence). Deletions cut 3 bases from V and 6 bases from J, with 12 bases between. The CDR3 is 13 residues long. CDR3 loop: CASSIGGAAEQYF. As DNA, the CDR3 is TGTGCCAGTAGTATTGGGGGCGCGGCCGAGCAGTACTTC.

This clone was picked up a small number of times. V is TRBV2 and J is TRBJ2-7, with 8 nucleotides matching TRBD1. Looked up from germline, CDR1 is SNHLY and CDR2 is FYNNEI. The CDR3 loop spans 15 amino acids. V was clipped by 4 bases and J by 3 bases; unmatched bases: 8. In DNA, the CDR3 is TGTGCCAGCAGTGGGGGGACAGGCCCACACTACGAGCAGTACTTC. This encodes CASSGGTGPHYEQYF.

The chain has TRBV28 and TRBJ1-6; D remains unclear. With 10 bases removed from V and 7 bases from J, the gap between germline ends came to 14 bases. The CDR3 totals 13 residues. Looked up from germline, CDR1 is MDHEN and CDR2 is SYDVKM. The DNA of the CDR3 is TGTGCCATAACCGGTTCGGGGAATTCACCCCTCCACTTT. Its translation: CAITGSGNSPLHF.

V is TRBV6-5 and J is TRBJ1-2; D is perhaps TRBD1 (5 bases). Germline V CDR1 and CDR2: MNHEY, SVGAGI. The CDR3 loop spans 13 amino acids. V lost 7 bases and J lost 7, with 16 bases in between. CDR3 in amino acids: CASKGLSRGGYTF. The CDR3 DNA reads as TGTGCCAGCAAGGGGTTAAGTAGGGGTGGCTACACCTTC.

Only a few counts were recorded for this clone. The rearrangement joins TRBV27 to TRBJ2-2; D call uncertain. V lost 5 bases and J lost 0, with 16 bases in between. The V gene's germline CDR1 is MNHEY and CDR2 SMNVEV (reference sequence). This CDR3 comprises 17 residues. The CDR3 protein is CASSPSSGETNTGELFF. CDR3 bases: TGTGCCAGCAGTCCGTCATCAGGTGAAACGAACACCGGGGAGCTGTTTTTT.

The chain recombines TRBV3-1 (or the pseudogene TRBV3-2) with TRBJ1-3, with no clear D. The germline CDR1 and CDR2 sequences are LGHDT and YNNKEL (reference sequence). V was shortened by 0 bases and J by 1 base, with 10 bases between the two germline ends. The CDR3 covers 16 residues. The CDR3 spells CASSQDRRGSGNTIYF. CDR3 nucleotide sequence: TGTGCCAGCAGCCAAGATAGGCGGGGTTCTGGAAACACCATATATTTT.